Included here is one T cell receptor (beta chain) sequence, with context. Its antigen is still unknown. This CDR3 is built from 17 residues. Germline V CDR1 and CDR2: LGHNA, YSLEER. The data originate from a study of T cells expressing NK-cell markers. Study results and limitations: In four donors, these clonotypes also led the CD3+CD56-NKG2C+ fraction.

One entry per CDR3 protein, without DNA, is what TCRdb gives after re-calling the 5' RACE reads. There are approximately 550,000 distinct CDR3 sequences in the sample, with about 3.6% held by the top ten. This clonotype originated in a man aged 18 to 30 in good health. The sample taken for sequencing was blood T cells: a sorted CD56 or NKG2C T cell subset, CD4+ or CD8+ T cells, or bulk PBMC T cells (not recorded which). This chain joins TRBV4-3 and TRBJ2-4; TCRdb selects TRBD2, and the lack of DNA leaves this call unchecked. The CDR3 loop is CASSQDGQGGRGNIQYF.